This TCR beta chain was found in a study of shared clonotypes between healthy human individuals. Some clones are missing from TCRdb's copy, which holds only in-frame ones; the method was immunoSEQ multiplex PCR. This table holds around 990,000 clones, approximately 80% found once. Looked up from germline, CDR1 is SNHLY and CDR2 is FYNNEI. V was clipped by 2 bases and J by 4 bases, with 13 bases between them. This CDR3 has 15 amino acids. The sequence came from a young man in good health. Some clones in this sample may be carry-over from other donors' samples. V is TRBV2 and J is TRBJ2-3; D is unresolved. The source material was memory CD4+ T cells from PBMCs. As for subset: CD45RA-negative fraction. CDR3 region: CASSEQETTSDTQYF. CDR3 in DNA: TGTGCCAGCAGTGAACAAGAGACCACCTCAGATACGCAGTATTTT.